This TCR beta chain was profiled in a study of blood T cell repertoires in COVID-19 (dated by TCRdb to about 2020). For context, the study as a whole: Samples covering the acute and convalescent phases of COVID-19 were provided by collaborators in the United States, Italy and Spain. The prospective study material was composed of cDNA or gDNA derived from T cells, B-cell-depleted T cells, or PBMCs. Subjects who had been exposed to COVID-19, were actively infected with it, or had recovered from it provided the deeply sampled blood TCRbeta repertoires that made up the dataset. A freely available public database, intended as a resource for researchers studying the immune response to SARS-CoV-2, is where the repertoires were released. The samples were drawn from the first 160 participants of the ongoing ImmuneRACE study and from roughly 1,300 subjects provided by 6 global collaborators. The sample metadata nearly always contained a de-identified subject ID, COVID-19 status, age in years and sex. Where available, HLA class I and class II types were taken from metadata supplied by the sample provider and were not determined by assay-based typing. What the research found in general, with its limitations: The quantity of clinical and demographic metadata differed by source and by participant and was supplied without curation.

Whole blood was collected in K2EDTA tubes by collaborating institutions according to the institutions' own protocols. For TCRbeta analysis, collaborator samples were shipped as frozen whole blood, as isolated PBMCs, or as DNA extracted from either sample type. Via the germline V gene (reference sequence), CDR1 is SEHNR and CDR2 FQNEAQ. Inclusive of the bounding cysteine and phenylalanine, the CDR3 is 16 residues long. Only the CDR3 DNA is retained, 48 bases long and in frame from the first base. At the junction V is shortened by 2 bases and J by 6 bases; bases outside the gene matches: 3. TCRbeta CDR3 regions were amplified from genomic DNA by means of the immunoSEQ Assay, a bias-controlled multiplex PCR. For the original study's pipeline: Nucleated cell counts per sample were estimated from amplification of reference gene primers within the assay. To quantify the absolute abundance of each unique TCRbeta CDR3 rearrangement, sequence reads were collapsed and filtered. For each sample, productive Simpson clonality was calculated as the square root of Simpson's diversity index over productive rearrangements. This immuneACCESS table, as held by TCRdb, lists in-frame sequences with V and J called but not all clones. Of the missing ones, under half trace to an unresolved V gene in checked studies; the others have no known cause. V, J and clone size are those of that table, while D and trimming were read from the DNA. The sample includes 30,000 to 40,000 clones, with roughly 80% observed a single time. The ten largest clones take up approximately 9.1% of the sample.

To note about this clone: No antigen is known for it. No much larger clonotype is one base removed from it; base qualities were not supplied.

Input material: peripheral blood. This sequence was found in a man aged 55 to 70 in a cohort sampled during active COVID-19. The V and J genes are TRBV7-9 and TRBJ2-3, and TRBD2 aligns with 15 junction nucleotides. CDR3 region: CASSLSGLAGGDTQYF. The sequence in DNA is TGTGCCAGCAGCTTATCGGGACTAGCGGGAGGTGATACGCAGTATTTT. The reference TRBV7-9 and TRBJ2-3 proteins fill in what lies around the CDR3, so the full variable domain reads DTGVSQNPRHKITKRGQNVTFRCDPISEHNRLYWYRQTLGQGPEFLTYFQNEAQLEKSRLLSDRFSAERPKGSFSTLEIQRTEQGDSAMYLCASSLSGLAGGDTQYFGPGTRLTVL.